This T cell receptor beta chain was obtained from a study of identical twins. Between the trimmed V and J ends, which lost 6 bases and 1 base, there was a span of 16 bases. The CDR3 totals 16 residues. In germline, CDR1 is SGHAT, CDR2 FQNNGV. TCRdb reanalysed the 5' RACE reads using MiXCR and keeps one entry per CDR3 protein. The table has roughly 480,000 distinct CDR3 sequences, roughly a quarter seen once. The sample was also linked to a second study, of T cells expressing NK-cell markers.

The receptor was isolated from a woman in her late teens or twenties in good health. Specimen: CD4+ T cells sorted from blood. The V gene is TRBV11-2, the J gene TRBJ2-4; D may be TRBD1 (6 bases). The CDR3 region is CASSDDRLRAKNIQYF. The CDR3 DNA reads TGTGCCAGCAGTGACGACAGGCTCCGGGCCAAAAACATTCAGTACTTC.